The sequence of this T cell receptor (beta chain) was determined in a study of blood T cell repertoires in COVID-19. Whole-study context: Material from acute and convalescent COVID-19 was sourced from the United States, Italy and Spain. T cells, B-cell-depleted T cells, or PBMCs provided the cDNA or gDNA that served as material.

Per the study methods: Amplification with reference gene primers provided the estimates of nucleated cell counts. The repertoire was sequenced with immunoSEQ multiplex PCR; TCRdb's copy has only in-frame clones and lacks some. V and J calls plus clone size are reproduced from that table; the DNA served to infer D and trimming. The repertoire holds a few hundred thousand clones, 75% to 90% seen once, with about 0.94% in the top ten. Germline V gene sequence: CDR1 KGHDR, CDR2 SFDVKD. V shed 3 bases and J 1 base; nucleotides not matched to a gene: 3. CDR3 length equals 17 residues. The chain carries TRBV24-1 and TRBJ2-5, with 14 bases identical to TRBD2. The source of this sequence is a woman in her forties who had recovered from COVID-19. Source material: peripheral blood. The CDR3 here is CATSDPGLAGGQETQYF. The CDR3 nucleotides read TGTGCCACCAGTGATCCAGGACTAGCGGGAGGCCAAGAGACCCAGTACTTC.